This TCR beta chain was sequenced for a study of OX40 agonist ivuxolimab in advanced cancers. Study as a whole: The mean age was approximately 60 years, ranging from about 20 to 90, with 82.7% of participants male.

TCRdb keeps only in-frame clones here, not all; method: immunoSEQ multiplex PCR. The data show 70,000 to 80,000 clones, about 93% seen once. The V end was cut by 5 bases, the J end by 6 bases, with 18 bases between. Per the germline V gene, CDR1 is SEHNR and CDR2 is FQNEAQ (reference sequence). This CDR3 has 15 amino acids. The chain recombines TRBV7-9 with TRBJ2-3; D tentatively fits TRBD1 or TRBD2 (5 bases each). This TCR came from an adult with an advanced solid tumor such as melanoma, head and neck, liver or kidney cancer. The specimen was CD4+ or CD8+ T cells sorted from blood, collected in a trial of the OX40 agonist ivuxolimab. The CDR3 DNA is TGTGCCAGCAGCCGTACCTCGGGGCCCGGGGATACGCAGTATTTT. Translated, it gives CASSRTSGPGDTQYF.